These 24 T cell receptor beta chains came from one sample sequenced in a study of CD8 T cells in Susac syndrome. With random hexamers, 0.5 to 1 ug RNA was reverse transcribed. From the immunoSEQ multiplex PCR reads, TCRdb called clonotypes with MiXCR, one entry per CDR3 protein. The sample holds about 94,000 distinct CDR3 sequences, around 94% seen once. The material sequenced was CD4+ T cells from PBMCs. The receptors here all came from a human donor with Susac syndrome.

With respect to this clonotype: Mismatch with germline at one junction end may stem from a read error. DNA of the CDR3: TGTGCTAGTGGGACAGGGGGCAACCAGCCCCAGCATTTT. Translating gives CASGTGGNQPQHF. This chain links TRBV12-5 with TRBJ1-5; 10 bases agree with TRBD1. This CDR3 comprises 13 residues. Per the germline V gene, CDR1 is LGHNT and CDR2 is FRNRAP.

The chain links TRBV9 to TRBJ1-1; D possibly corresponds to TRBD1 (5 bases). Germline V gene data show CDR1 as SGDLS and CDR2 as YYNGEE. V lost 3 bases and J lost 4, with 10 bases in between. This CDR3 contains 13 residues. CDR3 residues: CASSATGVTEAFF. The DNA of the CDR3 is TGTGCCAGCAGCGCTACAGGAGTCACTGAAGCTTTCTTT. The full variable domain, with the rest looked up from reference TRBV9 and TRBJ1-1, is DSGVTQTPKHLITATGQRVTLRCSPRSGDLSVYWYQQSLDQGLQFLIQYYNGEERAKGNILERFSAQQFPDLHSELNLSSLELGDSALYFCASSATGVTEAFFGQGTRLTVV.

The chain uses TRBV27 and TRBJ1-1; the match to TRBD1 covers 9 bases. CDR1 and CDR2 from the germline V gene are MNHEY and SMNVEV (reference sequence). Losses at the gene ends were 5 bases for V and 1 base for J; bases not matched to a gene: 8. The CDR3 covers 16 residues. This CDR3 is CASSPRRDRANTEAFF. The CDR3 DNA is TGTGCCAGCAGTCCACGCCGGGACAGGGCGAACACTGAAGCTTTCTTT.

This chain connects TRBV20-1 to TRBJ2-1, with TRBD2 identical over 11 bases. The germline CDR1 and CDR2 sequences are DFQATT and SNEGSKA (reference sequence). J was trimmed by 0 bases and V by 7 bases; bases with no gene match: 5. This CDR3 spans 15 amino acids. CDR3 in amino acids: CSVRLAGRSYNEQFF. CDR3 bases: TGCAGTGTTCGACTAGCGGGGCGCTCCTACAATGAGCAGTTCTTC.

V and J are TRBV20-1 and TRBJ2-7; 13 bases are shared with TRBD2. This CDR3 is built from 15 residues. With 1 base clipped from V and 6 bases from J, the junction kept 6 bases outside the gene matches. The V gene's germline CDR1 is DFQATT and CDR2 SNEGSKA (reference sequence). In nucleotides, the CDR3 is TGCAGTGCTAGAGCACTAGCGGGGGGGCGAAGCGAGCAGTACTTC. This sequence encodes CSARALAGGRSEQYF.

CDR3 sequence: CAISESMASDYNEQFF. The CDR3 DNA reads as TGTGCCATCAGTGAGTCGATGGCGTCGGACTACAATGAGCAGTTCTTC. The chain carries TRBV10-3 and TRBJ2-1; D ambiguous. Trimming took off 0 bases at V and 3 bases at J, with 12 bases between the two ends. CDR1 ENHRY and CDR2 SYGVKD come from the germline V gene. The CDR3 loop spans 16 amino acids.

V gene TRBV29-1 combines with J gene TRBJ2-7; 7 nucleotides agree with TRBD1. Germline V gene lookup returns CDR1 SQVTM and CDR2 ANQGSEA. The J segment lost 2 bases and the V segment lost 3 bases, leaving 10 bases of the junction unmatched. This CDR3 has 15 residues. CDR3 DNA sequence: TGCAGCGTTGATGGGGTTACAGGGGACGCCTACGAGCAGTACTTC. The encoded protein is CSVDGVTGDAYEQYF.

The V and J genes are TRBV23-1 and TRBJ2-7; D is uncertain. TRBV23-1 is an open reading frame, and its role is uncertain. Trimming pared 0 bases from V and 2 bases from J, leaving 11 bases between. The CDR3 has 15 residues. Here the CDR3 reads CASSQSSSLPYEQYF. The CDR3 DNA reads as TGCGCCAGCAGTCAATCGTCCAGTCTCCCCTACGAGCAGTACTTC.

This chain uses TRBV5-1 with TRBJ1-6, with D unclear. This CDR3 is 14 amino acids long. The germline CDR1 and CDR2 sequences are SGHRS and YFSETQ. V dropped 4 bases and J dropped 5 bases, with 10 bases sitting between them. The CDR3: CASSGGEDNSPLHF. In nucleotides, the CDR3 is TGCGCCAGCAGCGGAGGAGAGGATAATTCACCCCTCCACTTT. Drawing the rest from reference TRBV5-1 and TRBJ1-6, the complete variable domain is KAGVTQTPRYLIKTRGQQVTLSCSPISGHRSVSWYQQTPGQGLQFLFEYFSETQRNKGNFPGRFSGRQFSNSRSEMNVSTLELGDSALYLCASSGGEDNSPLHFGNGTRLTVT.

The chain couples TRBV6-6 to TRBJ1-1, with 7 nucleotides matching TRBD1. The V and J ends lost 6 bases and 0 bases, in that order; junction bases with no gene match: 10. Germline CDR1 is MNHNY and CDR2 is SVGAGI (reference sequence). This CDR3 region has 16 residues. DNA for the CDR3: TGTGCCAGCAGCCAACAACGGACAGGCGTGAACACTGAAGCTTTCTTT. Amino acid sequence: CASSQQRTGVNTEAFF.

The V and J genes are TRBV9 and TRBJ2-2, with 9 bases identical to TRBD2. After removal of 0 bases from V and 6 bases from J, the junction contained 9 bases not matched to a gene. The CDR3 length is 17 residues. Germline V gives CDR1 SGDLS, CDR2 YYNGEE. As DNA, the CDR3 is TGTGCCAGCAGCGTAGCTGAGGGACTAGCCCGAGCCGGGGAGCTGTTTTTT. This codes for CASSVAEGLARAGELFF.

The chain carries TRBV4-1 and TRBJ2-4; D call uncertain. Trimming took 2 bases from V and 1 from J, leaving 9 bases between them. The length of the CDR3 is 15 residues. Germline V gene data show CDR1 as MGHRA and CDR2 as YSYEKL. This CDR3 is CASSQLGIAKNIQYF. In nucleotides, the CDR3 is TGCGCCAGCAGCCAATTAGGGATTGCCAAAAACATTCAGTACTTC.

The rearrangement links TRBV4-1 to TRBJ2-5; the D call may be TRBD1 or TRBD2 (5 bases each). The V gene lost 0 bases and the J gene lost 5 bases, with 13 bases spanning the gap. The CDR3 spans 15 residues. Per germline, CDR1 MGHRA and CDR2 YSYEKL. CDR3 DNA sequence: TGCGCCAGCAGCCAAGATCTGGGACCCCCCGAGACCCAGTACTTC. Translation: CASSQDLGPPETQYF.

V and J are TRBV7-6 and TRBJ1-5; the D gene is possibly TRBD1 (5 bases). CDR1 is SGHVS, CDR2 FNYEAQ, per germline. The V and J ends lost 0 bases and 2 bases respectively, with 8 bases between them. The CDR3 consists of 15 residues. Here the CDR3 DNA reads TGTGCCAGCAGCTTAGCGGGGGTAGGCAATCAGCCCCAGCATTTT. Protein product: CASSLAGVGNQPQHF.

A single count supports this clonotype. The chain uses TRBV18 and TRBJ2-1, with D tentatively TRBD1 or TRBD2 (7 bases each). The V and J ends lost 6 bases and 2 bases respectively, with 17 bases between them. This CDR3 contains 16 residues. CDR1 and CDR2 from the germline V gene are KGHSH and LQKENI. The CDR3 here is CASSSPGGVTYNEQFF. DNA for the CDR3: TGTGCCAGCTCTTCCCCAGGGGGGGTAACCTACAATGAGCAGTTCTTC. Together with reference TRBV18 and TRBJ2-1, the CDR3 gives the full variable domain: NAGVMQNPRHLVRRRGQEARLRCSPMKGHSHVYWYRQLPEEGLKFMVYLQKENIIDESGMPKERFSAEFPKEGPSILRIQQVVRGDSAAYFCASSSPGGVTYNEQFFGPGTRLTVL.

V gene TRBV5-1 combines with J gene TRBJ2-7; D may be TRBD1 or TRBD2 (5 bases each). Deletions cut 5 bases from V and 0 bases from J, with 9 bases between. The CDR3 contains 13 residues. Germline values: CDR1 SGHRS, CDR2 YFSETQ. CDR3 nucleotides: TGCGCCAGCAGTACTAGGGGCTCCTACGAGCAGTACTTC. It encodes CASSTRGSYEQYF.

The chain is built from TRBV10-3 and TRBJ2-5; a possible D gene is TRBD2 (5 bases). The CDR3 has 12 residues. V shed 4 bases and J shed 3 bases, with 6 bases lying between them. The germline V gene encodes CDR1 ENHRY and CDR2 SYGVKD. CDR3 sequence reads: CAISVGEETQYF. The DNA of the CDR3 is TGTGCCATCAGTGTGGGAGAAGAGACCCAGTACTTC.

The chain joins TRBV30 to TRBJ2-1; no clear D gene. This CDR3 is built from 12 residues. CDR1 and CDR2 (germline): GTSNPN, SVGIG (reference sequence). V was pared by 1 base and J by 5 bases, with 6 bases between. The CDR3 region has the DNA TGTGCCTGGAGTGGTGGGGACAATGAGCAGTTCTTC. This encodes CAWSGGDNEQFF.

J is TRBJ2-1 and V is TRBV6-4; D perhaps matches TRBD2 (6 bases). Per germline, CDR1 MRHNA and CDR2 SNTAGT. This CDR3 region has 13 residues. Trimming pared 0 bases from V and 7 bases from J, leaving 7 bases between. CDR3 protein: CASSDSGRNEQFF. CDR3 in DNA: TGTGCCAGCAGTGACTCAGGGAGGAATGAGCAGTTCTTC.

This chain uses TRBV29-1 with TRBJ1-2; a possible D gene is TRBD1 (5 bases). This CDR3 comprises 11 residues. Germline lookup yields CDR1 SQVTM and CDR2 ANQGSEA. V lost 8 bases, J lost 4 bases, and 11 bases lay in between. CDR3 nucleotides: TGCAGCTTCAGAACAGGCTATGGCTACACCTTC. As protein: CSFRTGYGYTF.

The chain uses TRBV29-1 and TRBJ1-2, with D possibly being TRBD1 (5 bases). Germline CDR1 is SQVTM and CDR2 is ANQGSEA. The V and J ends lost 3 bases and 4 bases respectively, with 18 bases between them. The CDR3 loop spans 15 amino acids. CDR3 sequence (DNA): TGCAGCGTTGATTTATGGCGGGGCTTGACCTATGGCTACACCTTC. It codes for CSVDLWRGLTYGYTF.

The chain joins TRBV20-1 to TRBJ1-5, with D perhaps TRBD1 (6 bases). The CDR3 totals 14 residues. The ends were cut back, 5 bases at V and 2 bases at J, with 13 bases in the middle. Germline V gene data show CDR1 as DFQATT and CDR2 as SNEGSKA (reference sequence). This chain's CDR3 is CSARQAVGNQPQHF. The DNA of the CDR3 is TGCAGTGCTCGACAGGCGGTCGGCAATCAGCCCCAGCATTTT.

The V call is TRBV7-2, the J call TRBJ2-1; D gene unclear. Trimming shortened V by 6 bases and J by 7 bases, and 19 bases separated the two germline ends. Germline assignment: CDR1 SGHTA and CDR2 FQGNSA. The CDR3 totals 15 residues. The CDR3 DNA sequence: TGTGCCAGCAGACTTACTACCCCTCGGGCGAATGAGCAGTTCTTC. This sequence encodes CASRLTTPRANEQFF.

The rearrangement joins TRBV20-1 to TRBJ2-3; TRBD2 matches 11 bases. Per the germline V gene, CDR1 is DFQATT and CDR2 is SNEGSKA (reference sequence). The CDR3 loop spans 14 amino acids. V dropped 6 bases and J dropped 3; count of bases not matched to a gene: 5. This CDR3 is CSATTSGGTDTQYF. The CDR3 DNA sequence: TGCAGTGCAACCACTAGCGGGGGTACAGATACGCAGTATTTT.